Included here is one TCR beta chain sequence, with context. Its antigen is as yet unknown. Using immunoSEQ multiplex PCR, the repertoire was profiled, and TCRdb retains in-frame clones only, with some absent. This sample has 12,000 or so clones, with roughly three quarters found just once. Every patient had relapsed following autologous stem cell transplantation, and cohorts differed in brentuximab vedotin exposure. Negative selection with magnetic separation was used to purify CD4+ T cells from thawed PBMCs. The data belong to a study of PD-1 blockade in classical Hodgkin lymphoma. Whole-study results and caveats: CD4+ TCR diversity, unlike CD8+, rose significantly by C4D1. Lower baseline TCR diversity was reported for newly diagnosed patients than for healthy donors.

The germline gives CDR1 LNHDA, CDR2 SQIVND (reference sequence). CDR3 length: 16 residues. The V gene lost 1 base and the J gene lost 2 bases, with 12 bases spanning the gap. V is TRBV19 and J is TRBJ1-5; D gene ambiguous. The sequence was obtained from a human donor with classical Hodgkin lymphoma. The sequencing here drew on CD4+ T cells from blood, taken at baseline. The CDR3 protein is CASSIGPGRGNQPQHF. Written as DNA, the CDR3 is TGTGCCAGTAGTATAGGACCCGGCCGTGGCAATCAGCCCCAGCATTTT.